Each of the 17 T cell receptor beta chains below was sequenced from the same sample in a study of regulatory T cells in long-lasting Graves disease. Time point denoted: newly diagnosed GD, antithyroid drugs for less than 3 months. Making the TCR library involved RNA that had been extracted from PBMCs. With iRepertoire HTBI primers and Arm-PCR of CDR3 regions, TCR beta libraries were built. TCRdb used MiXCR to reprocess the multiplex PCR reads, holding one entry per CDR3 protein. The sample has over 500,000 distinct CDR3 sequences, about 16% seen once; the top ten hold around 12%. This same sample was also taken into another study, of T cells in Graves' hyperthyroidism and ophthalmopathy.

The sample was peripheral blood mononuclear cells (PBMCs), taken at new diagnosis, from a patient treated with antithyroid drugs. Receptor source: a man aged 18 to 35 with Graves disease.

The rearrangement links TRBV10-3 to TRBJ2-5; D gene ambiguous. V lost 3 bases, J lost 1 base, and 9 bases lay in between. The CDR3 extends over 14 amino acids. Germline CDR1 and CDR2: ENHRY and SYGVKD. CDR3 in DNA: TGTGCCATCAGTGACGCGGCTAGCCAAGAGACCCAGTACTTC. Translated: CAISDAASQETQYF.

This clonotype was counted only a few times. The chain has TRBV7-9 and TRBJ2-7; D not certain. The germline V gene has CDR1 SEHNR and CDR2 FQNEAQ (reference sequence). The CDR3 is made up of 13 amino acids. Trimming took 5 bases from V and 1 from J, leaving 9 bases between them. The CDR3, as DNA: TGTGCCAGCAGCCCCCTGGGTTCCTACGAGCAGTACTTC. This codes for CASSPLGSYEQYF. Full variable domain (missing parts from reference TRBV7-9 and TRBJ2-7): DTGVSQNPRHKITKRGQNVTFRCDPISEHNRLYWYRQTLGQGPEFLTYFQNEAQLEKSRLLSDRFSAERPKGSFSTLEIQRTEQGDSAMYLCASSPLGSYEQYFGPGTRLTVT.

The rearrangement uses TRBV30 and TRBJ2-7, with TRBD1 matching 8 bases. Germline CDR1 GTSNPN, CDR2 SVGIG (reference sequence). The CDR3 totals 15 residues. J was trimmed by 6 bases and V by 3 bases; bases with no gene match: 13. The CDR3 spells CAWRGTGQGISEQYF. CDR3 nucleotides: TGTGCCTGGAGGGGAACCGGACAGGGTATCTCCGAGCAGTACTTC.

This clonotype was picked up many times. The genes are TRBV20-1 and TRBJ2-5, with D perhaps matching TRBD1 or TRBD2 (6 bases each). V lost 2 bases and J 3 bases, leaving 7 bases between the germline ends. The CDR3 consists of 12 residues. Germline values: CDR1 DFQATT, CDR2 SNEGSKA (reference sequence). The CDR3 is CSARRGEETQYF. Here the CDR3 DNA reads TGCAGTGCTAGAAGGGGGGAAGAGACCCAGTACTTC.

This clonotype was found once. CDR3 nucleotide sequence: TGTGCCAGCAGCCAAGTGGGGGGCAGTGGAAACACCATATATTTT. Amino acids: CASSQVGGSGNTIYF. The rearrangement uses TRBV3-1 and TRBJ1-3, with TRBD1 as a possible D gene (6 bases). Per the germline V gene, CDR1 is LGHDT and CDR2 is YNNKEL (reference sequence). The CDR3 extends over 15 amino acids. Deletions cut 1 base from V and 3 bases from J, with 10 bases between.

This clonotype was counted only a few times. The DNA for the CDR3 is TGTGCCAGCAGCCAAACCGGGACTAACGCGAATGAGCAGTTCTTC. This translates into CASSQTGTNANEQFF. The genes are TRBV3-1 and TRBJ2-1; 7 bases fit TRBD2. V gave up 2 bases and J gave up 7 bases; unmatched junction bases: 8. Germline CDR1 is LGHDT and CDR2 is YNNKEL (reference sequence). CDR3 length: 15 residues.

At least ten counts were recorded for this clonotype. V and J are TRBV30 and TRBJ1-1; D remains ambiguous. Between the trimmed V and J ends, which lost 4 bases and 1 base, there was a span of 7 bases. Germline V gene lookup returns CDR1 GTSNPN and CDR2 SVGIG (reference sequence). CDR3 size: 12 residues. This chain's CDR3 is CAWNRGNTEAFF. In DNA, the CDR3 is TGTGCCTGGAACCGGGGGAACACTGAAGCTTTCTTT.

This clonotype was found many times. CDR3 sequence reads: CASSRTTSAVYNEQFF. CDR3 in DNA: TGTGCCAGCTCACGAACGACTAGCGCCGTCTACAATGAGCAGTTCTTC. The chain links TRBV18 to TRBJ2-1; the match to TRBD2 covers 8 bases. J gave up 3 bases and V 4 bases, and 8 bases lay outside the gene matches. Germline V lookup: CDR1 KGHSH, CDR2 LQKENI. The CDR3 runs 16 residues. The full variable domain, its missing parts supplied by reference TRBV18 and TRBJ2-1, is NAGVMQNPRHLVRRRGQEARLRCSPMKGHSHVYWYRQLPEEGLKFMVYLQKENIIDESGMPKERFSAEFPKEGPSILRIQQVVRGDSAAYFCASSRTTSAVYNEQFFGPGTRLTVL.

The chain couples TRBV4-1 to TRBJ2-3; possible D gene TRBD2, 6 bases. Germline CDR1 reads MGHRA; CDR2 reads YSYEKL. The CDR3 runs 17 residues. V lost 3 bases, J lost 5 bases, and 21 bases lay in between. In DNA form, the CDR3 reads TGCGCCAGCAGCCAGGATTTCTGGACTACCAGCGGAGATACGCAGTATTTT. Protein: CASSQDFWTTSGDTQYF.

This clonotype was seen at least ten times. The chain couples TRBV15 to TRBJ1-5; D not certain. Trimming removed 1 base from V and 6 bases from J, with 10 bases in between. This CDR3 region has 14 residues. The germline gives CDR1 LNHNV, CDR2 YYDKDF (reference sequence). The CDR3 reads CATSRAAVTQPQHF. CDR3 DNA: TGTGCCACCAGCAGAGCCGCGGTCACTCAGCCCCAGCATTTT.

The V and J genes are TRBV2 and TRBJ2-1, with 7 bases fitting TRBD2. Germline CDR1 and CDR2: SNHLY and FYNNEI. V shed 8 bases, J shed 7 bases, and the junction held 8 bases outside the gene matches. This CDR3 spans 13 amino acids. The CDR3: CASLTYGRNEQFF. CDR3 bases: TGTGCCAGCCTCACCTACGGGAGGAATGAGCAGTTCTTC.

On this clonotype itself: One base away lies a much larger clone, so this may be a sequencing read error. The chain carries TRBV2 and TRBJ1-1; weak D call: TRBD1 (6 bases). The germline V gene encodes CDR1 SNHLY and CDR2 FYNNEI. Trimming shortened V by 10 bases and J by 4 bases, and 16 bases separated the two germline ends. The CDR3 is made up of 13 amino acids. CDR3 sequence reads: CATTQGLITEAFF. The CDR3 DNA sequence: TGTGCCACGACACAGGGTCTGATCACTGAAGCTTTCTTT.

This clonotype was found many times. This sequence joins TRBV27 and TRBJ2-7; no firm D call. Germline-derived CDR1 and CDR2 are MNHEY and SMNVEV (reference sequence). Trimming stripped 6 bases from V and 4 bases from J, with 13 bases between. CDR3 length: 13 residues. The CDR3 DNA sequence: TGTGCCAGCAGCCGTTTCGGACCGTACGAGCAGTACTTC. This encodes CASSRFGPYEQYF.

The chain carries TRBV30 and TRBJ2-7; 10 bases match TRBD1. The V segment lost 3 bases and the J segment 2 bases; nucleotides outside the gene matches: 4. CDR3 length equals 14 residues. CDR1 is GTSNPN, CDR2 SVGIG, per germline (reference sequence). The DNA for the CDR3 is TGTGCCTGGAGACGGACAGGGGGTACCTACGAGCAGTACTTC. Translation: CAWRRTGGTYEQYF.

The rearrangement links TRBV7-9 to TRBJ2-7, with TRBD2 matching over 8 bases. CDR1 is SEHNR, CDR2 FQNEAQ, per germline (reference sequence). V gave up 5 bases and J gave up 0 bases; unmatched junction bases: 3. CDR3 size: 14 residues. CDR3 sequence (DNA): TGTGCCAGCAGCCAGCGGGAGCTCTCCTACGAGCAGTACTTC. It yields the protein CASSQRELSYEQYF.

This clonotype was picked up many times. V usage is TRBV6-2 or TRBV6-3 and J usage is TRBJ2-7; no definite D call. This CDR3 contains 13 residues. Germline V gene sequence: CDR1 MNHEY, CDR2 SVGEGT. Trimming removed 5 bases at V and 7 bases at J, with 15 bases between. The CDR3 protein is CASSENKSREQYF. CDR3 nucleotide sequence: TGTGCCAGCAGTGAAAATAAGTCTCGGGAGCAGTACTTC.

V and J are TRBV14 and TRBJ2-7, with D uncertain. Germline loops: CDR1 SGHDN, CDR2 FVKESK. Trimming removed 4 bases at V and 7 bases at J, with 23 bases between. CDR3 length equals 16 residues. The CDR3 sequence: CASSLGRAGDSREQYF. The CDR3 DNA follows: TGTGCCAGCAGCCTCGGAAGGGCAGGCGATTCAAGGGAGCAGTACTTC.